This entry lists 22 T cell receptor beta chains sequenced from one sample in a study of cytomegalovirus exposure and HLA in healthy donors. The PCR made use of 60 Vbeta and 13 Jbeta primers. TCRdb's copy holds only in-frame clones and misses some; the assay was immunoSEQ multiplex PCR. The sample shows 150,000 to 200,000 clones, and 2% to 2.5% sits with its ten largest clones. Sequenced material: PBMCs. The receptors come from a man aged 30 to 39 in good health and CMV-seronegative.

The J gene is TRBJ2-3, the V gene TRBV28; 9 nucleotides line up with TRBD2. The germline CDR1 and CDR2 sequences are MDHEN and SYDVKM. The CDR3 extends over 17 amino acids. Losses at the gene ends were 4 bases for V and 0 bases for J; bases not matched to a gene: 8. In DNA form, the CDR3 reads TGTGCCAGCAGTTCACCTAGCGGGGCCTCTAGCACAGATACGCAGTATTTT. Translated, it gives CASSSPSGASSTDTQYF. Full variable domain (rest looked up from reference TRBV28 and TRBJ2-3): DVKVTQSSRYLVKRTGEKVFLECVQDMDHENMFWYRQDPGLGLRLIYFSYDVKMKEKGDIPEGYSVSREKKERFSLILESASTNQTSMYLCASSSPSGASSTDTQYFGPGTRLTVL.

V is TRBV27 and J is TRBJ2-7; D is possibly TRBD1 (5 bases). The CDR3 covers 13 residues. The ends were cut back, 5 bases at V and 4 bases at J, with 12 bases in the middle. Germline V lookup: CDR1 MNHEY, CDR2 SMNVEV (reference sequence). The DNA for the CDR3 is TGTGCCAGCAGTCCCCGGACACCATACGAGCAGTACTTC. Encoded protein: CASSPRTPYEQYF.

The chain has TRBV10-3 and TRBJ1-5, with D possibly matching TRBD1 (5 bases). Trimming shortened V by 1 base and J by 6 bases, and 16 bases separated the two germline ends. This CDR3 is 16 amino acids long. Germline lookup yields CDR1 ENHRY and CDR2 SYGVKD. The CDR3 spells CAISEWKGQGGQPQHF. CDR3 DNA sequence: TGTGCCATCAGTGAGTGGAAGGGGCAGGGTGGTCAGCCCCAGCATTTT.

This chain uses TRBV18 with TRBJ1-1, with TRBD1 matching over 8 bases. With V trimmed by 3 bases and J by 1 base, 1 base remained unmatched. CDR1 and CDR2 from the germline V gene are KGHSH and LQKENI. The CDR3 runs 14 residues. For the CDR3, the DNA is TGTGCCAGCTCACCCACAGGGGGGAACACTGAAGCTTTCTTT. Translating gives CASSPTGGNTEAFF.

This rearrangement joins TRBV27 to TRBJ2-7; D ambiguous. The CDR3 extends over 12 amino acids. Germline assignment: CDR1 MNHEY and CDR2 SMNVEV (reference sequence). The V and J ends lost 4 bases and 0 bases respectively, with 4 bases between them. In DNA form, the CDR3 reads TGTGCCAGCAGTTCCCGCTCCTACGAGCAGTACTTC. The encoded protein is CASSSRSYEQYF.

This rearrangement joins TRBV7-2 to TRBJ2-3, with 8 bases identical to TRBD2. CDR1 is SGHTA and CDR2 is FQGNSA in the germline V gene. Trimming took 4 bases from V and 5 from J; bases not matched to a gene: 8. This CDR3 comprises 15 residues. CDR3: CASSSTPGLGDTQYF. The CDR3 DNA reads as TGTGCCAGCAGCTCTACACCGGGACTAGGAGATACGCAGTATTTT.

The CDR3 region is CASSLSPRGGESGYEQYF. The CDR3 region has the DNA TGTGCCAGCAGCCTATCCCCTAGGGGGGGGGAGAGTGGTTACGAGCAGTACTTC. The chain is built from TRBV5-4 and TRBJ2-7, with D possibly matching TRBD2 (7 bases). This CDR3 contains 18 residues. Germline V gene data show CDR1 as SGHNT and CDR2 as YYREEE (reference sequence). V lost 4 bases and J lost 4, with 27 bases in between.

The genes are TRBV6-8 and TRBJ2-7, with 11 nucleotides matching TRBD2. V shed 7 bases, J shed 5 bases, and the junction held 13 bases outside the gene matches. Germline V lookup: CDR1 MNHGY, CDR2 SAAAGT. This CDR3 is built from 16 residues. CDR3 nucleotides: TGTGCCAGCAACACAAAACTAGCGGGAGCCTATAACGAGCAGTACTTC. Residues: CASNTKLAGAYNEQYF.

V usage is TRBV29-1 and J usage is TRBJ1-4; D is uncertain. The CDR3 consists of 10 residues. Germline CDR1 and CDR2: SQVTM and ANQGSEA. V gave up 7 bases and J gave up 6 bases, with 6 bases separating them. The CDR3 DNA reads TGCAGCGCCGGGGATGAAAAACTGTTTTTT. Translating it yields CSAGDEKLFF.

With respect to this clone: Other DNA sequences in the same sample also yield this CDR3. The chain has TRBV20-1 and TRBJ2-7; D might be TRBD1 (5 bases). The V gene's germline CDR1 is DFQATT and CDR2 SNEGSKA (reference sequence). The germline V and J ends were trimmed by 2 bases and 4 bases, with 6 bases remaining between them. The CDR3 extends over 11 amino acids. The CDR3 protein is CSARQGYEQYF. The CDR3 DNA follows: TGCAGTGCTAGACAGGGTTACGAGCAGTACTTC.

The gene calls are TRBV9 and TRBJ2-7; TRBD2 aligns across 7 bases. V lost 4 bases and J lost 4; bases outside the gene matches: 8. Germline V gives CDR1 SGDLS, CDR2 YYNGEE. CDR3 length: 14 residues. CDR3 sequence reads: CASSSQRGGYEQYF. The CDR3 DNA follows: TGTGCCAGCAGCTCCCAGCGGGGCGGATACGAGCAGTACTTC.

On this clone itself: The junction and the germline gene differ at one end; a read error may be behind it. V usage is TRBV6-1 and J usage is TRBJ1-3; D is possibly TRBD1 (5 bases). The germline CDR1 and CDR2 sequences are MNHNS and SASEGT. The CDR3 is 14 residues long. The CDR3 bases are TGTGCCAGCAGTGAAACCGGCGGGGGAAACACCACATATTTT. Translating gives CASSETGGGNTTYF.

The chain has TRBV6-1 and TRBJ2-7, with D possibly TRBD2 on 6 matching bases. The V gene lost 0 bases and the J gene lost 1 base, with 13 bases spanning the gap. Germline assignment: CDR1 MNHNS and CDR2 SASEGT. The CDR3 spans 16 residues. The DNA for the CDR3 is TGTGCCAGCAGTGAAGCGCACGGGACTGGTTCCTACGAGCAGTACTTC. It translates to CASSEAHGTGSYEQYF.

The chain has TRBV4-1 and TRBJ2-2; TRBD2 matches at 10 bases. V shed 1 base, J shed 6 bases, and the junction held 5 bases outside the gene matches. The CDR3 has 16 amino acids. Germline V lookup: CDR1 MGHRA, CDR2 YSYEKL. As DNA, the CDR3 is TGCGCCAGCAGCCAAGCCGGGACTAGCGTTTCCGGGGAGCTGTTTTTT. Encoded protein: CASSQAGTSVSGELFF.

Note on this clone: At one of its ends the junction is not consistent with the germline gene, which may arise from a read error. This chain connects TRBV7-6 to TRBJ2-2; 7 bases match TRBD1. The CDR3 length is 16 residues. Germline CDR1 reads SGHVS; CDR2 reads FNYEAQ. CDR3 nucleotide sequence: TGTGCCGGCAGCTTAGCTGGCAGGGGGTTAACCGGGGAGCTGTTTTTT. Its translation: CAGSLAGRGLTGELFF.

The gene calls are TRBV19 and TRBJ2-7, with D perhaps matching TRBD1 (6 bases). CDR1 LNHDA and CDR2 SQIVND come from the germline V gene (reference sequence). This CDR3 region has 15 residues. The V end lost 6 bases, the J end lost 2 bases, and 17 bases lay between the germline ends. The CDR3 loop reads CASRTQGLEAYEQYF. CDR3 nucleotide sequence: TGTGCCAGTAGAACACAGGGTCTGGAGGCCTACGAGCAGTACTTC.

V gene TRBV9 combines with J gene TRBJ2-7; D is perhaps TRBD1 (6 bases). Trimming removed 3 bases from V and 4 bases from J, with 17 bases in between. The length of the CDR3 is 15 residues. Per germline, CDR1 SGDLS and CDR2 YYNGEE. CDR3 region: CASSGADDRFYEQYF. Written as DNA, the CDR3 is TGTGCCAGCAGCGGAGCCGATGACAGGTTTTACGAGCAGTACTTC.

V and J are TRBV10-3 and TRBJ2-5; 10 bases align to TRBD2. The tail of the sequence fits TRBJ2-7 better, so the J call may be wrong. The CDR3 spans 16 residues. Germline assignment: CDR1 ENHRY and CDR2 SYGVKD. The CDR3 region has the DNA TGTGCCATCAGTGACGGGGTAGCGGGAGGAAACTACGAGCAGTACTTC. Amino acid sequence: CAISDGVAGGNYEQYF.

V usage is TRBV30 and J usage is TRBJ2-7, with D possibly TRBD1 on 6 matching bases. V was cut by 3 bases and J by 6 bases, with 15 bases left in between. The CDR3 has 13 residues. Germline V gene sequence: CDR1 GTSNPN, CDR2 SVGIG (reference sequence). CDR3 sequence reads: CAWRIGGGVEQYF. The CDR3 DNA reads as TGTGCCTGGAGAATAGGGGGTGGAGTCGAGCAGTACTTC. Complete variable domain (other parts from reference TRBV30 and TRBJ2-7): SQTIHQWPATLVQPVGSPLSLECTVEGTSNPNLYWYRQAAGRGLQLLFYSVGIGQISSEVPQNLSASRPQDRQFILSSKKLLLSDSGFYLCAWRIGGGVEQYFGPGTRLTVT.

About this clone: Other DNA sequences in the sample encode the same CDR3. The chain joins TRBV10-3 to TRBJ2-2; no firm D call. Per germline, CDR1 ENHRY and CDR2 SYGVKD. The V end lost 2 bases, the J end lost 0 bases, and 7 bases lay between the germline ends. The CDR3 runs to 15 residues. The CDR3 loop is CAISEGQTNTGELFF. The CDR3 DNA reads as TGTGCCATCAGTGAGGGTCAGACGAACACCGGGGAGCTGTTTTTT.

The chain carries TRBV7-8 and TRBJ2-5; tentative D call: TRBD2 (6 bases). Germline values: CDR1 SGHVS, CDR2 FQNEAQ. The CDR3 extends over 17 amino acids. V lost 4 bases to trimming and J lost 5 bases, with 23 bases between them. CDR3 loop: CASSSPTSWASGETQYF. CDR3 DNA: TGTGCCAGCAGCTCGCCGACTAGTTGGGCCTCTGGCGAGACCCAGTACTTC.

The genes are TRBV30 and TRBJ1-2; the D gene is possibly TRBD1 (6 bases). Per the germline V gene, CDR1 is GTSNPN and CDR2 is SVGIG (reference sequence). This CDR3 region has 14 residues. V was cut by 4 bases and J by 3 bases, with 15 bases left in between. The CDR3 sequence is CAWTEGWTDYGYTF. CDR3 DNA: TGTGCCTGGACCGAGGGTTGGACAGACTATGGCTACACCTTC.